These T cell receptor beta chains were read from a single sample in a study of blood T cell repertoires in COVID-19. The protocol was immunoSEQ multiplex PCR, while the TCRdb copy is restricted to in-frame clones and leaves out a portion. This sample has 150,000 or so clones; over 75% occur once, and the top ten carry 0.63%. Sequencing was performed on peripheral blood. The receptors come from a man in his sixties with COVID-19, enrolled during active disease. Each CDR3 is given with its conserved first and last residue.

13	TRBV25-1	TRBJ2-3	CASSFPEADTQYF
13	TRBV24-1	TRBJ1-5	CATSGTGVQPQHF
14	TRBV11-3	TRBJ1-5	CASSLSGSNQPQHF
13	TRBV3-1/TRBV3-2	TRBJ1-1	CASSLTPRTEAFF
17	TRBV7-8	TRBJ2-5	CASSLEGLAGAQETQYF
15	TRBV2	TRBJ2-3	CASTLTSGGGDTQYF
16	TRBV11-3	TRBJ2-5	CASSRGTGTSGETQYF
15	TRBV27	TRBJ2-5	CASSFTAGGWETQYF
17	TRBV18	TRBJ2-1	CASSPNRGTAPYNEQFF
15	TRBV5-1	TRBJ1-5	CASSPGGLGDQPQHF
13	TRBV28	TRBJ1-4	CASSRGFREKLFF
14	TRBV10-3	TRBJ1-1	CAISEVQGRTEAFF
15	TRBV9	TRBJ1-1	CASSLTGTGETEAFF
13	TRBV5-8	TRBJ1-2	CASSSGGSRGYTF
19	TRBV6-2/TRBV6-3	TRBJ1-4	CASSSNVGQGPFRREKLFF
14	TRBV7-9	TRBJ2-4	CASSLAGAKNIQYF
16	TRBV25-1	TRBJ1-4	CASSDSPRSTNEKLFF
18	TRBV19	TRBJ2-2	CASSSDQRGGSDTGELFF
14	TRBV5-1	TRBJ2-5	CASSQGQIQETQYF
13	TRBV18	TRBJ2-1	CASSPPGTEEQFF
14	TRBV27	TRBJ1-6	CASSPGAYNSPLHF
15	TRBV30	TRBJ1-2	CAWSVFPTGRDGYTF
12	TRBV11-2	TRBJ1-1	CASSLVRTEAFF
15	TRBV24-1	TRBJ1-4	CATSDSGTGNEKLFF
15	TRBV5-1	TRBJ2-2	CASSWDRAGIGELFF
13	TRBV28	TRBJ1-2	CASRGDRAIDYTF
13	TRBV28	TRBJ1-4	CASLSGVMKKLFF
16	TRBV18	TRBJ2-7	CASSPNRGQLSYEQYF
13	TRBV30	TRBJ2-1	CAWGTGVNNEQFF
11	TRBV30	TRBJ2-5	CAWSVRETQYF
12	TRBV7-9	TRBJ1-2	CASSDTVGGYTF
16	TRBV19	TRBJ1-5	CASSIDRDNSNQPQHF
16	TRBV6-6	TRBJ1-5	CASSTQGGKGNQPQHF
13	TRBV5-4	TRBJ1-2	CASRFSGTYGYTF
18	TRBV9	TRBJ1-4	CASSVGTRGGADNEKLFF
15	TRBV11-2	TRBJ2-1	CASSLEGGRTSEQFF
15	TRBV5-1	TRBJ2-2	CASSLVASNTGELFF
14	TRBV16	TRBJ1-2	CASSLGVPNYGYTF
14	TRBV18	TRBJ1-5	CASSPPASNQPQHF
15	TRBV5-4	TRBJ1-1	CASSPTGGANTEAFF
12	TRBV19	TRBJ2-7	CARGGGMYEQYF
16	TRBV7-2	TRBJ2-7	CASSLASSGTTYEQYF
12	TRBV25-1	TRBJ2-1	CASSEQLYEQFF
14	TRBV19	TRBJ2-7	CASSPGAGTYEQYF
12	TRBV7-2	TRBJ1-6	CASSLEGGSLHF
16	TRBV18	TRBJ2-7	CASSRGIAGGTYEQYF
15	TRBV5-5	TRBJ1-1	CASSLSDLRNTEAFF
11	TRBV28	TRBJ1-1	CASSAQGQAFF
16	TRBV4-3	TRBJ2-1	CASSQDPRVFRNEQFF
13	TRBV12-3/TRBV12-4	TRBJ1-2	CASSLRGSFGYTF
15	TRBV6-2/TRBV6-3	TRBJ1-5	CASSPEDRDHQPQHF
13	TRBV19	TRBJ1-2	CASSILQTGGYTF
12	TRBV28	TRBJ1-2	CASSSGQYGYTF
16	TRBV25-1	TRBJ2-5	CASSEPRAGLWETQYF